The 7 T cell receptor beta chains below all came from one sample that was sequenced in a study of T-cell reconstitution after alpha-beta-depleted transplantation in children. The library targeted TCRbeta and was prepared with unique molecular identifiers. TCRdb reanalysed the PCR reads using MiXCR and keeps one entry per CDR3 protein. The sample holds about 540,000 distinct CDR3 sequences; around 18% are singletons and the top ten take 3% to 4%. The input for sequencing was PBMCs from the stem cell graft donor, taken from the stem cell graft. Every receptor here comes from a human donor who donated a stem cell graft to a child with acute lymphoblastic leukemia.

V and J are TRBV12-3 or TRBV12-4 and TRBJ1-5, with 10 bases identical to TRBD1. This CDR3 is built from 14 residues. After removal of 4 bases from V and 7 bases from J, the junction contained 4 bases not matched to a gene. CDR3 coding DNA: TGTGCCAGCAGTTCCGGGACAGGGGTCCAGCCCCAGCATTTT. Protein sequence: CASSSGTGVQPQHF.

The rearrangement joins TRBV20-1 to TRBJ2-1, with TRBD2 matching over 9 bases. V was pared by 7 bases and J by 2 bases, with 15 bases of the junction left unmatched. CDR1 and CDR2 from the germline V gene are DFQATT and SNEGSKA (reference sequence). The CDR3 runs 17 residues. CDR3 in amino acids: CSVRPLGASGTYNEQFF. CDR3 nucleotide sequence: TGCAGTGTTCGGCCGCTAGGGGCTAGCGGGACCTACAATGAGCAGTTCTTC.

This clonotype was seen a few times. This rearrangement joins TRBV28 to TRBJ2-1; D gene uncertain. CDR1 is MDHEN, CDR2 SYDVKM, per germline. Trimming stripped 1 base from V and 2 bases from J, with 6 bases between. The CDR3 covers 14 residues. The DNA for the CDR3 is TGTGCCAGCAGTTTATACGAACCCTACAATGAGCAGTTCTTC. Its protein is CASSLYEPYNEQFF.

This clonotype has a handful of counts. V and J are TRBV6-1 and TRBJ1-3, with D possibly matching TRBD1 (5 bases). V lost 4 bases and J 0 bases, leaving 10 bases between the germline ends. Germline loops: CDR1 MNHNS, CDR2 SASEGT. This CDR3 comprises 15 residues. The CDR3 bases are TGTGCCAGCAGTGGGGGGGTTAGCTCTGGAAACACCATATATTTT. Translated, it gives CASSGGVSSGNTIYF.

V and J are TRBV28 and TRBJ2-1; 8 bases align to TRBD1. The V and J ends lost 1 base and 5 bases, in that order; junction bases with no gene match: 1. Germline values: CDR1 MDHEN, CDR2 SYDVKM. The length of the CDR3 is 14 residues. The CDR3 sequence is CASSLLDRDNEQFF. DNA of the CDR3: TGTGCCAGCAGTTTATTGGACAGGGACAATGAGCAGTTCTTC. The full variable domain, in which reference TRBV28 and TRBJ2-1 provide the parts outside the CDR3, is DVKVTQSSRYLVKRTGEKVFLECVQDMDHENMFWYRQDPGLGLRLIYFSYDVKMKEKGDIPEGYSVSREKKERFSLILESASTNQTSMYLCASSLLDRDNEQFFGPGTRLTVL.

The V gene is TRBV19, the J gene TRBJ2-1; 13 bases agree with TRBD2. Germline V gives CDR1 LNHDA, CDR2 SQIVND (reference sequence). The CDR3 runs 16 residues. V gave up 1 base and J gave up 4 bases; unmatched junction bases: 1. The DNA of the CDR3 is TGTGCCAGTAGTATAGGGGGACTAGCGGGGTACAATGAGCAGTTCTTC. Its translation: CASSIGGLAGYNEQFF.

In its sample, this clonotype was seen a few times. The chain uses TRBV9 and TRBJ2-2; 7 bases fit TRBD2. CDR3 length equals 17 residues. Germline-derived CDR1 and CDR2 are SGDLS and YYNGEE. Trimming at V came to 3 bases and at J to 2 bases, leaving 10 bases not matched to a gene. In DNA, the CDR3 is TGTGCCAGCAGCGCCCCTCGTACTAGCGAAAACACCGGGGAGCTGTTTTTT. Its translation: CASSAPRTSENTGELFF.